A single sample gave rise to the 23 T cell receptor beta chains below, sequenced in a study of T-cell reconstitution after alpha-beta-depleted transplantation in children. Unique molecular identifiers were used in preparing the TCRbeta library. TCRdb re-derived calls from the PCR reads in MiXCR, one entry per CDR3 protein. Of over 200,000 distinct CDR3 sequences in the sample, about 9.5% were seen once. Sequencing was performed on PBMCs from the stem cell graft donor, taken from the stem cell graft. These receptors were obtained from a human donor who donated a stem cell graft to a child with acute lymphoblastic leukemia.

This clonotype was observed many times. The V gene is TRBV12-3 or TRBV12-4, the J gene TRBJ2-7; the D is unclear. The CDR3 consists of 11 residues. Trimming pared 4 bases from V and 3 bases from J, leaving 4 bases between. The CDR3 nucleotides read TGTGCCAGCAGTTCCAACTACGAGCAGTACTTC. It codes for CASSSNYEQYF.

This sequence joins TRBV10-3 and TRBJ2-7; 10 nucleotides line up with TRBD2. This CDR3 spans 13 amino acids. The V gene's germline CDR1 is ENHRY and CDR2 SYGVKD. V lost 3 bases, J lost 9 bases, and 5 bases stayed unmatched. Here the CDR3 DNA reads TGTGCCATCAGTGATGGGACTAGCGACCGGCAGTACTTC. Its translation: CAISDGTSDRQYF.

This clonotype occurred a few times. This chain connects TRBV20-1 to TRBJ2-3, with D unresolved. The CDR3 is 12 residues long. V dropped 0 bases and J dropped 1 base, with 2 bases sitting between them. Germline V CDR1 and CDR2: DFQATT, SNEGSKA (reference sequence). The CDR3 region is CSAREGTDTQYF. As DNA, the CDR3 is TGCAGTGCTAGAGAAGGCACAGATACGCAGTATTTT.

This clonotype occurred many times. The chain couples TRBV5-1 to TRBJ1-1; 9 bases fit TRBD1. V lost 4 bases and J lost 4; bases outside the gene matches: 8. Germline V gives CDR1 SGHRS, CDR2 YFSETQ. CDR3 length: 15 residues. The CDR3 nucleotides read TGCGCCAGCAGCCCGAGGACAGGGGAAGGCACTGAAGCTTTCTTT. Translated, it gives CASSPRTGEGTEAFF.

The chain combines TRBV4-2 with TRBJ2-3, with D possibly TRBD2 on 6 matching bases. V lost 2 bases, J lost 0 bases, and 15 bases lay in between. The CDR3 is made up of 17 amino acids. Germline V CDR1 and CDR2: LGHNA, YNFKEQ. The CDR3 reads CASSQTRAGPSTDTQYF. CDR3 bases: TGTGCCAGCAGCCAAACCCGAGCGGGTCCAAGCACAGATACGCAGTATTTT.

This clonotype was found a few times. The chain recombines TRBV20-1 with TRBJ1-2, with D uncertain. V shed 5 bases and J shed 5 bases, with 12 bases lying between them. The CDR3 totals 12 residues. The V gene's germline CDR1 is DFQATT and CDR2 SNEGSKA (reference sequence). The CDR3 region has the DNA TGCAGTGCTTCGGAAACCCTGTATGGCTACACCTTC. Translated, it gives CSASETLYGYTF.

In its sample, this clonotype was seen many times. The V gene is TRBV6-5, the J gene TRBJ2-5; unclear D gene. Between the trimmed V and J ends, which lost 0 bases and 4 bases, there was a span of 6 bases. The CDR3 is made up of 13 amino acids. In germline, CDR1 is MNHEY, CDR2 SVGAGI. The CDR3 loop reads CASSYSLVETQYF. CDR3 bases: TGTGCCAGCAGTTACTCGCTGGTAGAGACCCAGTACTTC.

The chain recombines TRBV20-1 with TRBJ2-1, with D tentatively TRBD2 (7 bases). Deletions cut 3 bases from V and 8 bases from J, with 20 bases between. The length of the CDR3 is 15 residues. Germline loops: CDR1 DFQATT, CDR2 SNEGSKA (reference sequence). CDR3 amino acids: CSARVRGARIDEQFF. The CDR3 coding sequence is TGCAGTGCTAGGGTACGGGGGGCCCGGATCGATGAGCAGTTCTTC.

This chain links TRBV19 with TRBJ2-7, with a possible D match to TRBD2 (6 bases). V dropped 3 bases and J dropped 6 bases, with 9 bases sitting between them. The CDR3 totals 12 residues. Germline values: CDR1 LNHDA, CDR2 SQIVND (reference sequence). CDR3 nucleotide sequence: TGTGCCAGTAGTATGTTGGGGGGCGAGCAGTACTTC. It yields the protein CASSMLGGEQYF.

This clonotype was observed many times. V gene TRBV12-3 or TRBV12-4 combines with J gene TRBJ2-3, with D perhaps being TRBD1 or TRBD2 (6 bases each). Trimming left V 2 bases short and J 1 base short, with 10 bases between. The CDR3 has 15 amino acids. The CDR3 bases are TGTGCCAGCAGTTTATTCGGGGGCGGCACAGATACGCAGTATTTT. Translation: CASSLFGGGTDTQYF.

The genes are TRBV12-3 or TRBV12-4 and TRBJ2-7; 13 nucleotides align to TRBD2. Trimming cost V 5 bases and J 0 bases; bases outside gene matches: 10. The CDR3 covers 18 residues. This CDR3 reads CASSPRLAGGFSSYEQYF. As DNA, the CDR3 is TGTGCCAGCAGTCCCCGACTAGCGGGGGGCTTTAGCTCCTACGAGCAGTACTTC.

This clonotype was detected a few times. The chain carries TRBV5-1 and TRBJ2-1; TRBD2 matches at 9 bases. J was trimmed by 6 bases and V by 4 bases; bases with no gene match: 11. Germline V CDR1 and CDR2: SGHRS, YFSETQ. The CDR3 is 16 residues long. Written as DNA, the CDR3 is TGCGCCAGCAGCGGCGACTTGCGGGGGGGCAGCAATGAGCAGTTCTTC. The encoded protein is CASSGDLRGGSNEQFF.

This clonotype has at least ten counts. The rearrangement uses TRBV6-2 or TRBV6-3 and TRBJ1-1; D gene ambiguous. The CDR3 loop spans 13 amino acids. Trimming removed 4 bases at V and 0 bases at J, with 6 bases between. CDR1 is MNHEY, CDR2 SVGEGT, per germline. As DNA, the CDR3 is TGTGCCAGCAGTTGGGAGGTGAACACTGAAGCTTTCTTT. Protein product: CASSWEVNTEAFF.

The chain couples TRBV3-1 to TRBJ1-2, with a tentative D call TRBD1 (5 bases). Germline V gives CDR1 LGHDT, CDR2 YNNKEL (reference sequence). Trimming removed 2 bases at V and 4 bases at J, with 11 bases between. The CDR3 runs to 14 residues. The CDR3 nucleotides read TGTGCCAGCAGCCAACTCACAGGAGGCTATGGCTACACCTTC. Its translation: CASSQLTGGYGYTF.

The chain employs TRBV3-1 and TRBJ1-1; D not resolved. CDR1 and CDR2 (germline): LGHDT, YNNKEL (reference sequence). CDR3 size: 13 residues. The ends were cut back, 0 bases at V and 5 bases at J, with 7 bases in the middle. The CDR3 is CASSQEPGTEAFF. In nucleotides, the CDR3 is TGTGCCAGCAGCCAAGAACCGGGAACTGAAGCTTTCTTT.

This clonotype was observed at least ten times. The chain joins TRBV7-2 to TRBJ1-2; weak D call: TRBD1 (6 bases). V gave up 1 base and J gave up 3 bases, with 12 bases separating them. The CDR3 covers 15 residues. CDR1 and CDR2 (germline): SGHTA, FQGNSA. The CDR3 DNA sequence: TGTGCCAGCAGCTTAGATGAGACAGGCTACTATGGCTACACCTTC. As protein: CASSLDETGYYGYTF.

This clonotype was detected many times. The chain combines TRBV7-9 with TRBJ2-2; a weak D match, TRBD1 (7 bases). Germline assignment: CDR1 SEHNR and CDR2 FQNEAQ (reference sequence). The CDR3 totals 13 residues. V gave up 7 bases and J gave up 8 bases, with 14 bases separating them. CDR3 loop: CASNGGGAGELFF. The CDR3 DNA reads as TGTGCCAGCAACGGAGGGGGCGCGGGGGAGCTGTTTTTT.

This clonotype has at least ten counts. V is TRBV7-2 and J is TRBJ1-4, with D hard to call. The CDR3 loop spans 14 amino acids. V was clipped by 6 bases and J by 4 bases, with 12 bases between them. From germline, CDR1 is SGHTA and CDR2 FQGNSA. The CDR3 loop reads CASSPGGSNEKLFF. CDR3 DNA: TGTGCCAGCAGTCCGGGCGGGAGTAATGAAAAACTGTTTTTT.

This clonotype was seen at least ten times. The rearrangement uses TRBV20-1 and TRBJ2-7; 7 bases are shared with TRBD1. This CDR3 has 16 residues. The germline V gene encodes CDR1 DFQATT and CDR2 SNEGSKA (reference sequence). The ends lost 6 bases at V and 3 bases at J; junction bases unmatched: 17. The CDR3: CSAPVGQTGSIYEQYF. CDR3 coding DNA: TGCAGTGCGCCTGTCGGGCAGACAGGGTCTATCTACGAGCAGTACTTC.

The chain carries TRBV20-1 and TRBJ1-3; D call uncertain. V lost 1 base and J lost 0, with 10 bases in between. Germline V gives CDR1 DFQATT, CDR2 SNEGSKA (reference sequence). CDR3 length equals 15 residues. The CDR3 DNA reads TGCAGTGCTAGAGGGAGGGCTGACTCTGGAAACACCATATATTTT. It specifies CSARGRADSGNTIYF.

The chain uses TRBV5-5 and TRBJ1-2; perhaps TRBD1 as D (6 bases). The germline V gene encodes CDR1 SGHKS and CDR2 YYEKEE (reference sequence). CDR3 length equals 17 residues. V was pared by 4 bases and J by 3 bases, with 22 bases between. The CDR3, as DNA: TGTGCCAGCAGCCTAAACCCGGGGGGCGAGAGGCACTATGGCTACACCTTC. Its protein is CASSLNPGGERHYGYTF.

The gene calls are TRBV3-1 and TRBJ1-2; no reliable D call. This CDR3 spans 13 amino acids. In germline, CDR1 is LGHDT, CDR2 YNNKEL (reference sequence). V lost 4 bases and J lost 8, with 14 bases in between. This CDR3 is CASSPWQAGGYTF. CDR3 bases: TGTGCCAGCAGCCCCTGGCAGGCCGGCGGCTACACCTTC.

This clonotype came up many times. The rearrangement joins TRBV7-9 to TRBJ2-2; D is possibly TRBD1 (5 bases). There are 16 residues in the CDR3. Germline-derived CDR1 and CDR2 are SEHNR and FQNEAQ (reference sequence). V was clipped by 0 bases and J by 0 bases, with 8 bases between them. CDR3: CASSLAPTANTGELFF. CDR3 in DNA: TGTGCCAGCAGCTTAGCGCCGACAGCGAACACCGGGGAGCTGTTTTTT.